This TCR beta chain is from a study of blood T cell repertoires in COVID-19. Study-level information: Specimens from acute and convalescent COVID-19 originated in the United States, Italy and Spain.

The CDR3 runs to 15 residues. The J segment lost 6 bases and the V segment lost 0 bases, leaving 4 bases of the junction unmatched. Germline V gene data show CDR1 as SGHRS and CDR2 as YFSETQ. Across about two dozen US areas, participants ranged in age from about 18 to 100 years. Cohorts were based on clinical histories the participants reported. TCRdb's copy holds only in-frame clones and misses some; the assay was immunoSEQ multiplex PCR. The table shows a few hundred thousand clones, with approximately 79% occurring only once. This chain joins TRBV5-1 and TRBJ1-4; the match to TRBD1 covers 8 bases. The sample comprised PBMCs or T cells enriched from blood (not recorded which). This TCR came from a man aged 25 to 40 with acute COVID-19. The CDR3 DNA follows: TGCGCCAGCAGCTTGGGGACAGGGATGGATGAAAAACTGTTTTTT. Translation gives CASSLGTGMDEKLFF.